One and the same sample provided the 5 T cell receptor beta chains below, sequenced in a study of siplizumab effects on memory and regulatory T cells. The repertoire was sequenced with immunoSEQ multiplex PCR; TCRdb's copy has only in-frame clones and lacks some. The sample carries approximately 98,000 clones, about 93% recorded once. Specimen: non-Treg CD4+ T cells sorted from blood. The receptor source for this set is a human donor in good health.

V usage is TRBV29-1 and J usage is TRBJ1-2; TRBD1 matches at 10 bases. Germline lookup yields CDR1 SQVTM and CDR2 ANQGSEA. The V segment lost 4 bases and the J segment 3 bases; nucleotides outside the gene matches: 14. The CDR3 runs 17 residues. Written as DNA, the CDR3 is TGCAGCGTTGTAGGTCGCGTCGAAGGACAGGGGGACTATGGCTACACCTTC. As protein: CSVVGRVEGQGDYGYTF.

In its sample, this clone was seen a few times. The J gene is TRBJ1-5, the V gene TRBV28; possibly TRBD1 for D (6 bases). The ends were cut back, 6 bases at V and 6 bases at J, with 15 bases in the middle. The germline V gene encodes CDR1 MDHEN and CDR2 SYDVKM. The CDR3 runs to 14 residues. CDR3 coding DNA: TGTGCCAGCAGGAGGGTGGGGGCGAGTCAGCCCCAGCATTTT. Its protein product is CASRRVGASQPQHF.

This clone was observed a single time. CDR3 sequence (DNA): TGTGCCAGCTCAGAGGACCGAAATCAGCCCCAGCATTTT. This sequence encodes CASSEDRNQPQHF. This chain connects TRBV18 to TRBJ1-5, with D uncertain. Germline-derived CDR1 and CDR2 are KGHSH and LQKENI. Trimming cost V 5 bases and J 4 bases, with 9 bases left between them. This CDR3 has 13 amino acids.

The V and J genes are TRBV5-5 and TRBJ1-1; possible D gene TRBD1, 6 bases. The CDR3 runs 13 residues. Germline V gives CDR1 SGHKS, CDR2 YYEKEE (reference sequence). V lost 3 bases and J 2 bases, leaving 8 bases between the germline ends. The chain's CDR3 is CASSWGPNTEAFF. DNA of the CDR3: TGTGCCAGCAGCTGGGGGCCTAACACTGAAGCTTTCTTT.

The V and J genes are TRBV7-6 and TRBJ1-5; no reliable D call. V shed 1 base and J shed 5 bases, with 15 bases lying between them. The germline gives CDR1 SGHVS, CDR2 FNYEAQ. The CDR3 length is 16 residues. CDR3 in amino acids: CASSLVCGKWDQPQHF. In DNA, the CDR3 is TGTGCCAGCAGCTTAGTCTGCGGAAAGTGGGATCAGCCCCAGCATTTT.